One and the same sample provided the 27 T cell receptor beta chains below, sequenced in a study of blood T cell repertoires in COVID-19. Measured with immunoSEQ multiplex PCR; TCRdb has only the in-frame clones, and not every one. The sample lists about 190,000 clones, under 90% occurring once. The source material was peripheral blood. The receptor set was obtained from a human donor in a cohort sampled during active COVID-19.

About this clone itself: Other DNA sequences in this sample translate to the same CDR3. The chain's CDR3 is CASSLGGTDTQYF. Written as DNA, the CDR3 is TGCGCCAGCAGCTTGGGCGGGACAGATACGCAGTATTTT. The J gene is TRBJ2-3, the V gene TRBV5-1, with a possible D match to TRBD2 (5 bases). The V gene lost 0 bases and the J gene lost 3 bases, with 5 bases spanning the gap. This CDR3 spans 13 amino acids. Germline V lookup: CDR1 SGHRS, CDR2 YFSETQ.

The V call is TRBV27, the J call TRBJ2-5; D uncertain. Between the trimmed V and J ends, which lost 7 bases and 2 bases, there was a span of 14 bases. CDR3 size: 14 residues. In germline, CDR1 is MNHEY, CDR2 SMNVEV (reference sequence). As DNA, the CDR3 is TGTGCCAGCATGGCCCGCTGGGCGCAAGAGACCCAGTACTTC. This sequence encodes CASMARWAQETQYF.

The chain couples TRBV7-9 to TRBJ2-1, with D tentatively TRBD2 (7 bases). CDR1 and CDR2 from the germline V gene are SEHNR and FQNEAQ (reference sequence). The CDR3 has 15 residues. V was shortened by 1 base and J by 5 bases, with 12 bases between the two germline ends. The chain's CDR3 is CASSLVGGANNEQFF. CDR3 nucleotides: TGTGCCAGCAGCTTAGTAGGGGGGGCCAACAATGAGCAGTTCTTC.

J is TRBJ2-7 and V is TRBV28, with 8 bases lining up with TRBD2. CDR1 MDHEN and CDR2 SYDVKM come from the germline V gene. The CDR3 spans 13 residues. With V trimmed by 8 bases and J by 2 bases, 5 bases remained unmatched. CDR3 coding DNA: TGTGCCAGCTATAGCGGGAAGACCTACGAGCAGTACTTC. It encodes CASYSGKTYEQYF.

The V and J genes are TRBV27 and TRBJ2-2; 9 nucleotides agree with TRBD1. Germline trimming cut 5 bases from V and 3 bases from J; bases unmatched to any gene: 10. CDR3 length equals 17 residues. Germline CDR1 and CDR2: MNHEY and SMNVEV (reference sequence). CDR3 sequence: CASSEHRGHKDTGELFF. The CDR3 nucleotides read TGTGCCAGCAGTGAGCACAGGGGGCACAAGGACACCGGGGAGCTGTTTTTT.

V usage is TRBV19 and J usage is TRBJ1-4, with D perhaps TRBD1 (5 bases). The V end lost 1 base, the J end lost 3 bases, and 6 bases lay between the germline ends. The V gene's germline CDR1 is LNHDA and CDR2 SQIVND (reference sequence). The CDR3 consists of 14 residues. CDR3 protein: CASSIGGANEKLFF. The CDR3 DNA reads TGTGCCAGTAGTATAGGGGGGGCTAATGAAAAACTGTTTTTT. The variable domain in full, with the rest retrieved from reference TRBV19 and TRBJ1-4, is DGGITQSPKYLFRKEGQNVTLSCEQNLNHDAMYWYRQDPGQGLRLIYYSQIVNDFQKGDIAEGYSVSREKKESFPLTVTSAQKNPTAFYLCASSIGGANEKLFFGSGTQLSVL.

The chain joins TRBV24-1 to TRBJ2-1; TRBD2 might be the D (7 bases). This CDR3 comprises 14 residues. With 9 bases removed from V and 2 bases from J, the gap between germline ends came to 13 bases. Germline CDR1 is KGHDR and CDR2 is SFDVKD. CDR3 in amino acids: CATGGAGAYNEQFF. The CDR3 DNA reads as TGTGCCACCGGGGGGGCGGGAGCCTACAATGAGCAGTTCTTC.

The chain carries TRBV7-2 and TRBJ2-7; a weak D match, TRBD2 (5 bases). The CDR3 is made up of 13 amino acids. Looked up from germline, CDR1 is SGHTA and CDR2 is FQGNSA. V was trimmed by 5 bases and J by 3 bases, leaving 11 bases between them. The CDR3 sequence: CASSTSSGYEQYF. The DNA of the CDR3 is TGTGCCAGCAGCACCTCCAGCGGCTACGAGCAGTACTTC.

The chain employs TRBV27 and TRBJ2-2; 11 bases line up with TRBD2. V shed 1 base and J 4 bases; nucleotides not matched to a gene: 8. From germline, CDR1 is MNHEY and CDR2 SMNVEV (reference sequence). This CDR3 is 18 amino acids long. For the CDR3, the DNA is TGTGCCAGCAGTTTATGGCGACGGACTAGCGGGTCCACCGGGGAGCTGTTTTTT. Translating gives CASSLWRRTSGSTGELFF.

The chain has TRBV25-1 and TRBJ1-4; D is ambiguous. Trimming pared 5 bases from V and 7 bases from J, leaving 17 bases between. Looked up from germline, CDR1 is MGHDK and CDR2 is SYGVNS. The CDR3 spans 15 residues. DNA of the CDR3: TGTGCCAGCAGTCCTCCCTCCCGGTTAAGTGAAAAACTGTTTTTT. Protein sequence: CASSPPSRLSEKLFF.

The chain couples TRBV9 to TRBJ1-1; D gene uncertain. V was cut by 1 base and J by 3 bases, with 13 bases left in between. Germline lookup yields CDR1 SGDLS and CDR2 YYNGEE. This CDR3 has 15 residues. The CDR3 bases are TGTGCCAGCAGCGTACCGCAGGCCCCCCACACTGAAGCTTTCTTT. Translating gives CASSVPQAPHTEAFF.

The CDR3 sequence: CASSERGNYGYTF. CDR3 DNA sequence: TGCGCCAGCAGTGAGAGGGGGAACTATGGCTACACCTTC. The genes are TRBV10-2 and TRBJ1-2, with D tentatively TRBD1 (6 bases). Germline values: CDR1 WSHSY, CDR2 SAAADI. Trimming cost V 2 bases and J 2 bases, with 6 bases left between them. The CDR3 extends over 13 amino acids.

This chain connects TRBV5-1 to TRBJ2-7, with 12 positions matching TRBD2. Losses at the gene ends were 4 bases for V and 0 bases for J; bases not matched to a gene: 8. The CDR3 is 17 amino acids. CDR1 SGHRS and CDR2 YFSETQ come from the germline V gene. Here the CDR3 reads CASSPIRTSGVSYEQYF. The CDR3 bases are TGCGCCAGCAGCCCCATTAGGACTAGCGGGGTCTCCTACGAGCAGTACTTC.

This chain links TRBV7-3 with TRBJ2-3; a possible D gene is TRBD2 (6 bases). With 5 bases removed from V and 3 bases from J, the gap between germline ends came to 12 bases. The germline gives CDR1 SGHTA, CDR2 FQGTGA. The CDR3 is 14 residues long. The CDR3 DNA sequence: TGTGCCAGCAGCGACGGGGGTAATACAGATACGCAGTATTTT. This translates into CASSDGGNTDTQYF.

The chain couples TRBV10-1 to TRBJ2-2, with TRBD2 matching 13 bases. The ends lost 5 bases at V and 3 bases at J; junction bases unmatched: 3. The CDR3 extends over 16 amino acids. CDR1 and CDR2 (germline): WNHNN, SYGVQD (reference sequence). The CDR3 DNA reads as TGCGCCAGCAGTTCGACTAGCGGGGGGTACACCGGGGAGCTGTTTTTT. This sequence encodes CASSSTSGGYTGELFF.

The chain employs TRBV3-1 (or the pseudogene TRBV3-2) and TRBJ1-2, with a tentative D call TRBD1 (6 bases). V lost 1 base, J lost 6 bases, and 9 bases lay in between. Germline loops: CDR1 LGHDT, CDR2 YNNKEL (reference sequence). The CDR3 length is 13 residues. CDR3 in amino acids: CASSQVQGDGYTF. DNA for the CDR3: TGTGCCAGCAGCCAAGTACAGGGAGATGGCTACACCTTC.

This chain connects TRBV3-1 (or the pseudogene TRBV3-2) to TRBJ2-4, with a possible D match to TRBD1 (5 bases). CDR3 length: 14 residues. Per germline, CDR1 LGHDT and CDR2 YNNKEL (reference sequence). V shed 6 bases and J shed 7 bases, with 16 bases lying between them. The CDR3 region has the DNA TGTGCCAGCAGTTCAGGGTACGGCCCCAACATTCAGTACTTC. Residues: CASSSGYGPNIQYF.

The V gene is TRBV12-3 or TRBV12-4, the J gene TRBJ2-3, with 7 bases that match TRBD2. V shed 5 bases and J 7 bases; nucleotides not matched to a gene: 6. This CDR3 is built from 13 residues. CDR3 loop: CASSLGTTHTQYF. CDR3 coding DNA: TGTGCCAGCAGTCTCGGGACTACTCATACGCAGTATTTT.

The rearrangement uses TRBV19 and TRBJ1-1, with D tentatively TRBD1 (6 bases). Trimming took 4 bases from V and 3 from J, leaving 12 bases between them. The germline gives CDR1 LNHDA, CDR2 SQIVND (reference sequence). The CDR3 covers 14 residues. The CDR3 DNA reads as TGTGCCAGTAGTAAACAGGGAAAGCACACTGAAGCTTTCTTT. This translates into CASSKQGKHTEAFF.

The chain couples TRBV6-5 to TRBJ2-5, with TRBD2 matching 8 bases. Trimming cost V 7 bases and J 7 bases; bases outside gene matches: 8. Germline CDR1 is MNHEY and CDR2 is SVGAGI. The CDR3 spans 13 residues. The CDR3: CASMGLVMMTQYF. The DNA for the CDR3 is TGTGCCAGCATGGGACTAGTCATGATGACCCAGTACTTC.

The V and J genes are TRBV2 and TRBJ1-2; D ambiguous. The CDR3 totals 14 residues. Trimming left V 2 bases short and J 4 bases short, with 11 bases between. The germline V gene has CDR1 SNHLY and CDR2 FYNNEI. CDR3 nucleotide sequence: TGTGCCAGCAGTGAATTGCGGGAAATCTATGGCTACACCTTC. It specifies CASSELREIYGYTF.

The chain joins TRBV28 to TRBJ2-1; D unclear. Trimming left V 2 bases short and J 5 bases short, with 13 bases between. This CDR3 has 15 amino acids. The germline CDR1 and CDR2 sequences are MDHEN and SYDVKM. The chain's CDR3 is CASSLQRTVHNEQFF. CDR3 nucleotide sequence: TGTGCCAGCAGTTTACAGCGCACCGTCCACAATGAGCAGTTCTTC.

The rearrangement links TRBV3-1 (or the pseudogene TRBV3-2) to TRBJ2-7; a weak D match, TRBD1 (6 bases). This CDR3 is built from 14 residues. With 7 bases removed from V and 2 bases from J, the gap between germline ends came to 15 bases. Germline values: CDR1 LGHDT, CDR2 YNNKEL (reference sequence). The CDR3: CASTRGPSTYEQYF. CDR3 nucleotide sequence: TGTGCCAGCACCAGGGGCCCATCGACCTACGAGCAGTACTTC.

This clone was picked up a small number of times. The V and J genes are TRBV29-1 and TRBJ2-2, with D tentatively TRBD2 (5 bases). CDR1 is SQVTM, CDR2 ANQGSEA, per germline. The V end was cut by 6 bases, the J end by 5 bases, with 19 bases between. The CDR3 runs 15 residues. For the CDR3, the DNA is TGCAGCGTCGACACGGGGAGACACCAAACCGGGGAGCTGTTTTTT. The encoded protein is CSVDTGRHQTGELFF.

The chain combines TRBV19 with TRBJ1-2; 8 bases map to TRBD1. CDR3 size: 14 residues. Germline V gene lookup returns CDR1 LNHDA and CDR2 SQIVND (reference sequence). V was clipped by 7 bases and J by 4 bases; unmatched bases: 8. This CDR3 is CASTRTGMAYGYTF. The CDR3 DNA reads TGTGCCAGTACGCGGACAGGGATGGCCTATGGCTACACCTTC.

This clone was recorded only once. The genes are TRBV21-1 and TRBJ2-1; TRBD2, the D gene given by the table, was not confirmed from the DNA. TRBV21-1 is a pseudogene. The CDR3 totals 16 residues. The CDR3 region is CASSKAPRMEYNEQFF. The DNA of the CDR3 is TGTGCCAGCAGCAAAGCCCCGCGAATGGAGTACAATGAGCAGTTCTTC.

This clone showed up many times. The rearrangement links TRBV5-3 to TRBJ2-7; tentative D call: TRBD2 (5 bases). TRBV5-3 is given ORF status, its function remaining uncertain. The CDR3 totals 13 residues. V was shortened by 0 bases and J by 4 bases, with 8 bases between the two germline ends. This chain's CDR3 is CARSLGREYEQYV. CDR3 DNA: TGTGCCAGAAGCTTGGGCCGGGAATACGAGCAGTACGTC.